This T cell receptor (beta chain) was found in a study of blood T cells in healthy people across ages. About the research overall: Template switching picked up about one barcoded beta molecule for each two T cells.

Per-sample PBMC isolation yielded at least 7 million cells. The study, taken as a whole, reports: The study could not conclusively compare naive and antigen-experienced cells, given its unsorted PBMCs. For the donors, CMV status was unknown and possibly confounded expanded clonotype changes.

In regard to this clonotype: Its antigen is as yet unknown.

PCR was performed a second time for about 6 to 11 cycles using a sample-barcoded 5' primer and a J-beta primer mix. TCRdb re-analysed the 5' RACE reads in MiXCR, keeping a single row per CDR3 protein. Among roughly 1.6 million distinct CDR3 sequences, around 35% were seen once, and the ten largest hold approximately 10%. Material: blood. The clonotype originates from a woman aged 25 to 39 in good health.

Here the CDR3 DNA reads TGTGCCAGCAGCCAAGATCTTGGGATTGAGCAGTTCTTC. This sequence encodes CASSQDLGIEQFF. The V gene is TRBV14, the J gene TRBJ2-1, with D uncertain. CDR1 is SGHDN, CDR2 FVKESK, per germline. Trimming shortened V by 0 bases and J by 9 bases, and 9 bases separated the two germline ends. The CDR3 is 13 residues long.